This TCR beta chain is drawn from a study of response to subunit inactivated influenza vaccine (dated by TCRdb to the late 2010s). Broadly, across the study: To follow how T cells responded to a trivalent subunit inactivated influenza vaccine, the researchers relied on deep quantitative profiling of the T cell receptor repertoire.

The CDR3, cysteine through phenylalanine, is 12 amino acids long. The sequence is cut down to CDR3 DNA, 36 bases in frame from base 1. The germline V gene yields SQVTM for CDR1 and ANQGSEA for CDR2. The V end loses 5 bases and the J end loses 13 bases, and a stretch of 18 bases separates them. The library relied on RT-PCR. For sequencing, an Illumina HiSeq 2500 was employed. The raw public data were reprocessed by TCRdb itself: fastp quality trimming at Q25, MiXCR clonotype calling, in-frame beta chains only. Rows with a matching CDR3 protein are joined into one entry that keeps the most common DNA and genes. This sample is represented by around 470,000 distinct CDR3 sequences; under 8.5% of them were singletons. The top ten clones comprise about an eighth of the sample. Findings and caveats that apply to the study as a whole: According to the authors, only a limited number of new T cells may be recruited by each seasonal influenza vaccination.

This clonotype was detected ten times or more. Its antigen is not yet known. Per-base qualities were not stored, and no clone one base away is much larger. Material: PBMCs from blood, obtained roughly 24 months after vaccination. The clonotype comes from a man between 45 and 75 years old who received an inactivated influenza vaccine. Donor details come from another sample of the same person, matched by shared clones. The sequence joins TRBV29-1 to TRBJ2-1, with the D call tentatively TRBD1 or TRBD2, each fitting 5 bases. CDR3 sequence: CSVQGTLHAQFF. The DNA sequence reads TGCAGCGTTCAAGGGACGCTGCACGCCCAGTTCTTC.